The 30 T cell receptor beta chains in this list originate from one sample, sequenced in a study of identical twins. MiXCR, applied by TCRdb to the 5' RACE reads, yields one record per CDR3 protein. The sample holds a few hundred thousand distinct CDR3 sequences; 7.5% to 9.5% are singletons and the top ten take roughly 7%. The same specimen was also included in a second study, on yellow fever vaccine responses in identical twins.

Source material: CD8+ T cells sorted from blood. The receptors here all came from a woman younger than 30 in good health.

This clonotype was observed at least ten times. The CDR3 sequence is CASSVELAGGTGYNEQFF. The CDR3 DNA sequence: TGTGCCAGCAGTGTAGAGCTAGCGGGAGGGACGGGCTACAATGAGCAGTTCTTC. The chain employs TRBV2 and TRBJ2-1; 12 bases fit TRBD2. The CDR3 has 18 residues. Trimming removed 4 bases from V and 3 bases from J; junction bases left unmatched: 10. Germline-derived CDR1 and CDR2 are SNHLY and FYNNEI.

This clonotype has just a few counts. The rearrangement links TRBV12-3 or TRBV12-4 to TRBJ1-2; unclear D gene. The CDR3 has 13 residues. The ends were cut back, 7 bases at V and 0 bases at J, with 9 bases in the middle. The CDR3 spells CASTEHPNYGYTF. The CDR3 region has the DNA TGTGCCAGCACCGAACACCCTAACTATGGCTACACCTTC.

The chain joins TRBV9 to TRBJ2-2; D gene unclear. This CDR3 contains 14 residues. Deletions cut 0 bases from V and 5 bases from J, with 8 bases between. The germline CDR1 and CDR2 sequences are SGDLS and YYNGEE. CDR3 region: CASSVDMGTGELFF. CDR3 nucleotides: TGTGCCAGCAGCGTAGACATGGGAACCGGGGAGCTGTTTTTT.

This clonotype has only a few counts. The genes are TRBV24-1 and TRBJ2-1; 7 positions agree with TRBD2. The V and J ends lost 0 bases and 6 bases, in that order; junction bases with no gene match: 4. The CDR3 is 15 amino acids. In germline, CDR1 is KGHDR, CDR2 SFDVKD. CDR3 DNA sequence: TGTGCCACCAGTGATTTGCCAGCGGGACCCAATGAGCAGTTCTTC. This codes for CATSDLPAGPNEQFF.

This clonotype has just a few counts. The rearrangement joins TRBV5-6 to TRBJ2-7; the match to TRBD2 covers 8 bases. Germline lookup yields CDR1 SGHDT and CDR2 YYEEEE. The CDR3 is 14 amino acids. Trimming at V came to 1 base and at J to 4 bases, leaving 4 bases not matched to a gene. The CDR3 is CASSLSLAEYEQYF. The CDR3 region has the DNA TGTGCCAGCAGCTTGTCACTAGCGGAGTACGAGCAGTACTTC.

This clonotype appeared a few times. The CDR3 nucleotides are TGTGCCAGCAGCCCGCGGGGGGCAGGGGGCTTCACCGGGGAGCTGTTTTTT. This encodes CASSPRGAGGFTGELFF. The chain is built from TRBV9 and TRBJ2-2; D is tentatively TRBD1 or TRBD2 (8 bases each). Looked up from germline, CDR1 is SGDLS and CDR2 is YYNGEE. Trimming left V 4 bases short and J 4 bases short, with 20 bases between. The CDR3 has 17 amino acids.

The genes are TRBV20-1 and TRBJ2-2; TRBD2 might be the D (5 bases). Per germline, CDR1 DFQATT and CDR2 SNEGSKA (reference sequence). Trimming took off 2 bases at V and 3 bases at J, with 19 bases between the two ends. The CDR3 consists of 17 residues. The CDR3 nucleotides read TGCAGTGCTAGAAACCAGAGCGAGAGGGTGTACACCGGGGAGCTGTTTTTT. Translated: CSARNQSERVYTGELFF.

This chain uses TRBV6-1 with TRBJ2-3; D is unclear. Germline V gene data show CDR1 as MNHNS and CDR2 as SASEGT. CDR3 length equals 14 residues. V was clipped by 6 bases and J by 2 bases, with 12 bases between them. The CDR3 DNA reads TGTGCCAGCAGACCAAACACAGCCACAGATACGCAGTATTTT. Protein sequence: CASRPNTATDTQYF.

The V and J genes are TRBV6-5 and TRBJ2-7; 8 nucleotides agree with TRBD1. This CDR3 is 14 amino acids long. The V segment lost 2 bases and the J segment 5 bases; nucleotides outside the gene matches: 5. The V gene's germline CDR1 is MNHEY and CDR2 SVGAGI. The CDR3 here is CASSYLDRVNEQYF. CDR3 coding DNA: TGTGCCAGCAGTTACCTGGACAGGGTGAACGAGCAGTACTTC.

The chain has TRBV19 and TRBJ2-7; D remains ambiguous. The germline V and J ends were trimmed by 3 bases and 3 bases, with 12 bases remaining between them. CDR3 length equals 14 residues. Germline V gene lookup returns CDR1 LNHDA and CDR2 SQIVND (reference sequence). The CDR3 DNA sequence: TGTGCCAGTAGTATCCAGCCCACGAACTACGAGCAGTACTTC. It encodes CASSIQPTNYEQYF. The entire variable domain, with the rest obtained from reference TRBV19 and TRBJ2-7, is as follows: DGGITQSPKYLFRKEGQNVTLSCEQNLNHDAMYWYRQDPGQGLRLIYYSQIVNDFQKGDIAEGYSVSREKKESFPLTVTSAQKNPTAFYLCASSIQPTNYEQYFGPGTRLTVT.

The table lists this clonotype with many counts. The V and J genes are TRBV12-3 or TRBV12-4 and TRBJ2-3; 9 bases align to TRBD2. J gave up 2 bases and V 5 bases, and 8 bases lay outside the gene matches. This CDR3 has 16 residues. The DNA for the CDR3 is TGTGCCAGCAGTATCTCTAGCGGGGTGAACACAGATACGCAGTATTTT. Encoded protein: CASSISSGVNTDTQYF.

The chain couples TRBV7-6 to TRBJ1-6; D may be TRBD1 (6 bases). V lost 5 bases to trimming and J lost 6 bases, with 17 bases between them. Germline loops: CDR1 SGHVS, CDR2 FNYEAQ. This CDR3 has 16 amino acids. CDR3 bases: TGTGCCAGCAGCATAACAGGGCCACCGGCTAATTCACCCCTCCACTTT. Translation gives CASSITGPPANSPLHF.

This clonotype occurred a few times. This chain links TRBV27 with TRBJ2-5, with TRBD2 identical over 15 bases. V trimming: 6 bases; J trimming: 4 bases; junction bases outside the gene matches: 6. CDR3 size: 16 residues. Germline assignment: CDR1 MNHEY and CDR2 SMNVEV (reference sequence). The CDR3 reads CASSGRTSGGGETQYF. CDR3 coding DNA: TGTGCCAGCAGCGGCAGGACTAGCGGGGGGGGAGAGACCCAGTACTTC.

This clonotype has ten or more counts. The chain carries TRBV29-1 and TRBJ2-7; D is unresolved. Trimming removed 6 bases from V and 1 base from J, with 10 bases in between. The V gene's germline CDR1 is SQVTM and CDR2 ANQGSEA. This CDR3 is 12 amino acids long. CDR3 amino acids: CSVWTASYEQYF. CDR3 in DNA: TGCAGCGTCTGGACGGCTTCCTACGAGCAGTACTTC.

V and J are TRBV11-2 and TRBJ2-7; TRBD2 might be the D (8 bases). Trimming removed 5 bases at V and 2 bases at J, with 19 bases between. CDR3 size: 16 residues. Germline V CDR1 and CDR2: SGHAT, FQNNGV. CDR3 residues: CASSPVPGGGPYEQYF. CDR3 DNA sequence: TGTGCCAGCAGCCCAGTCCCGGGAGGGGGCCCCTACGAGCAGTACTTC. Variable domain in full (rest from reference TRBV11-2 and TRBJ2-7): EAGVAQSPRYKIIEKRQSVAFWCNPISGHATLYWYQQILGQGPKLLIQFQNNGVVDDSQLPKDRFSAERLKGVDSTLKIQPAKLEDSAVYLCASSPVPGGGPYEQYFGPGTRLTVT.

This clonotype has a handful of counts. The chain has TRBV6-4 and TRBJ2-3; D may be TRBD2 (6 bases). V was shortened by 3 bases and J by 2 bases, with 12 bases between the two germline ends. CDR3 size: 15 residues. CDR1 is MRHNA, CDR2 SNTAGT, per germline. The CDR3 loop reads CASSEIGTSTDTQYF. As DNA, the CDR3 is TGTGCCAGCAGTGAAATAGGGACTTCCACAGATACGCAGTATTTT.

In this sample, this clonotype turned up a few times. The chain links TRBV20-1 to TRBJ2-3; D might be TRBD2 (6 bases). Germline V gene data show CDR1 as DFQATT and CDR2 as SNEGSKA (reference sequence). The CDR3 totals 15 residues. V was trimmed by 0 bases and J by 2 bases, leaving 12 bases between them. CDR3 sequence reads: CSARDRSGSTDTQYF. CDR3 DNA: TGCAGTGCTAGAGATCGGAGCGGGTCCACAGATACGCAGTATTTT.

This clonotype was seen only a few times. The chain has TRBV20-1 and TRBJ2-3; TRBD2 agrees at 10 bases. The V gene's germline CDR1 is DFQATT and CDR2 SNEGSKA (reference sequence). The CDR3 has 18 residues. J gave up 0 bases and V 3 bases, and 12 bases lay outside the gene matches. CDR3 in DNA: TGCAGTGCTAGCACACTAGCGGGGTTTTCTTCTAGCACAGATACGCAGTATTTT. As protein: CSASTLAGFSSSTDTQYF.

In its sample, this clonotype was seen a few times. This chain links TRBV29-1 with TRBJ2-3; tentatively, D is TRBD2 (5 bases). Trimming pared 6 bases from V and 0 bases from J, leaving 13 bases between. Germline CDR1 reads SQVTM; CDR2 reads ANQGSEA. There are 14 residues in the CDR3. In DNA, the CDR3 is TGCAGCGTACCTACGGGAACTAGCACAGATACGCAGTATTTT. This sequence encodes CSVPTGTSTDTQYF.

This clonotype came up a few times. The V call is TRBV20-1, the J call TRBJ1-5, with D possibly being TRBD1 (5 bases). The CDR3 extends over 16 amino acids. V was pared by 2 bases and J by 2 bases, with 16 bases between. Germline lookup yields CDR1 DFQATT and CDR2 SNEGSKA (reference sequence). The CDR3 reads CSARKDGGGRNQPQHF. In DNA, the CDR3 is TGCAGTGCTAGAAAAGATGGGGGAGGGCGCAATCAGCCCCAGCATTTT.

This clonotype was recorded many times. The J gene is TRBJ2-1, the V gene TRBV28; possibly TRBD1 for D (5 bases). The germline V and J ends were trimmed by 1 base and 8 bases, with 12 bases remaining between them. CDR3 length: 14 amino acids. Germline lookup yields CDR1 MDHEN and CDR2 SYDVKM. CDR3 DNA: TGTGCCAGCAGTTTATTGGCCAGGGTATATGAGCAGTTCTTC. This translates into CASSLLARVYEQFF.

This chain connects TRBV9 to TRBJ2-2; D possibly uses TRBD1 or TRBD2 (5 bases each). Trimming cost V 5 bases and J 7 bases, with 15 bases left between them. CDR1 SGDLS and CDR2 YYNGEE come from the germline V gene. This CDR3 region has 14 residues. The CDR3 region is CASSQMGEIGELFF. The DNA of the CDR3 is TGTGCCAGCAGTCAGATGGGGGAGATCGGGGAGCTGTTTTTT. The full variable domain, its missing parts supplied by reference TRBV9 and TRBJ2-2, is DSGVTQTPKHLITATGQRVTLRCSPRSGDLSVYWYQQSLDQGLQFLIQYYNGEERAKGNILERFSAQQFPDLHSELNLSSLELGDSALYFCASSQMGEIGELFFGEGSRLTVL.

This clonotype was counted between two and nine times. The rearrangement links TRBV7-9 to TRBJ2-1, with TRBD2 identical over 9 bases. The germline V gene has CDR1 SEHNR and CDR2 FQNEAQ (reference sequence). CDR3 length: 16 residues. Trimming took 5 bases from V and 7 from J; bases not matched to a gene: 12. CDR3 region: CASSMISGRVKNEQFF. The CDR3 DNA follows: TGTGCCAGCAGCATGATTAGCGGGAGAGTGAAGAATGAGCAGTTCTTC.

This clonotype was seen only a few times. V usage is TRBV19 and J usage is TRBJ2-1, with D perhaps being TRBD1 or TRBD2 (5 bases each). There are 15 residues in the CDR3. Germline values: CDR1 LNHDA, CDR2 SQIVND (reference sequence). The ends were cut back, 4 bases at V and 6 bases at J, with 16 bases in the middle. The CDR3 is CASSTPFGTGNEQFF. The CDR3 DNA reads TGTGCCAGTAGTACCCCTTTCGGGACCGGCAATGAGCAGTTCTTC.

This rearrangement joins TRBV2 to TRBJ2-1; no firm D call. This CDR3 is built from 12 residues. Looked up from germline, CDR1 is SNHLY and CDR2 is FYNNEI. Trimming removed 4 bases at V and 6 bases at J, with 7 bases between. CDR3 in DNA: TGTGCCAGCAGTGGACAATCCAATGAGCAGTTCTTC. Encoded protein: CASSGQSNEQFF.

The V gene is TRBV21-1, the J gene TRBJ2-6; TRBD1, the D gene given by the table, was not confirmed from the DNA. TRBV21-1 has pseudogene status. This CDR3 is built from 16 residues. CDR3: CASSRQGARGANVLTF. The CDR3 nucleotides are TGTGCCAGCAGCAGACAGGGGGCGCGAGGGGCCAACGTCCTGACTTTC.

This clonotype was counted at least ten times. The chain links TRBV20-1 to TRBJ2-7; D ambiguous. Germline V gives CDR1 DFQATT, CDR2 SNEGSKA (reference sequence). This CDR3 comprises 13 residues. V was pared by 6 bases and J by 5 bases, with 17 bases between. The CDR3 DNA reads TGCAGTGCCCAACAAATACCTACGGACGAGCAGTACTTC. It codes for CSAQQIPTDEQYF.

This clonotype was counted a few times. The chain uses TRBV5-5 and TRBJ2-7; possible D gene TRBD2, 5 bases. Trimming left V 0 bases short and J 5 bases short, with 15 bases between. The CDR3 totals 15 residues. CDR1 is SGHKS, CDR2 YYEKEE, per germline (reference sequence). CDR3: CASSLGTVVANEQYF. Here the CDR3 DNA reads TGTGCCAGCAGCTTGGGCACGGTGGTAGCGAACGAGCAGTACTTC.

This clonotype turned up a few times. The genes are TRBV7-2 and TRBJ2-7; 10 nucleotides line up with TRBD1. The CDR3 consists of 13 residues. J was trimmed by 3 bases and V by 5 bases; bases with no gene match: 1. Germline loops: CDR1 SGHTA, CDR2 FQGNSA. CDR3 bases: TGTGCCAGCAGCGGGACAGGGGTCTACGAGCAGTACTTC. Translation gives CASSGTGVYEQYF.

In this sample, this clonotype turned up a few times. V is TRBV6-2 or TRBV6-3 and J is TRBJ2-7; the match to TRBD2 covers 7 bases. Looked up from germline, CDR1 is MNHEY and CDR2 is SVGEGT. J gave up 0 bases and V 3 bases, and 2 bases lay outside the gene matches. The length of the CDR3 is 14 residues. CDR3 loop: CASSYWEGSYEQYF. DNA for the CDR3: TGTGCCAGCAGTTATTGGGAGGGCTCCTACGAGCAGTACTTC.